This passage covers 11 T cell receptor beta chains from one sample sequenced in a study of T cell clonotyping in hematopoietic cell transplantation. Time point of the sample: recipient sample about 28 days before transplant, after cytoreduction. Sequenced by immunoSEQ multiplex PCR; TCRdb stores in-frame clones only, minus some. Of around 45,000 clones detected, approximately 82% appear once; the ten largest clones hold around 5.3%. The starting material was peripheral blood mononuclear cells, obtained before stem cell transplant. The origin of the receptors is a man aged 60 to 75 with myelodysplastic syndrome. Some clones in this sample may be carry-over from other donors' samples.

This chain links TRBV19 with TRBJ1-1; D not resolved. The germline V and J ends were trimmed by 1 base and 2 bases, with 11 bases remaining between them. The germline V gene encodes CDR1 LNHDA and CDR2 SQIVND (reference sequence). The CDR3 extends over 15 amino acids. CDR3 sequence (DNA): TGTGCCAGTAGTATAGTATTTGATCTAAACACTGAAGCTTTCTTT. Translating it yields CASSIVFDLNTEAFF.

The gene calls are TRBV11-2 and TRBJ2-7; D remains ambiguous. Germline lookup yields CDR1 SGHAT and CDR2 FQNNGV. The CDR3 length is 17 residues. V shed 1 base and J shed 0 bases, with 16 bases lying between them. The CDR3 sequence is CASSLAASYSRSYEQYF. The CDR3 coding sequence is TGTGCCAGCAGCTTAGCTGCCAGTTATAGCCGCTCCTACGAGCAGTACTTC.

The V call is TRBV28, the J call TRBJ2-7; 7 positions agree with TRBD1. Looked up from germline, CDR1 is MDHEN and CDR2 is SYDVKM. This CDR3 has 15 residues. Trimming at V came to 2 bases and at J to 3 bases, leaving 7 bases not matched to a gene. CDR3 amino acids: CASSLTTGPLYEQYF. CDR3 DNA sequence: TGTGCCAGCAGTTTAACGACAGGGCCACTCTACGAGCAGTACTTC.

This clone was counted a few times. V usage is TRBV19 and J usage is TRBJ1-2, with a possible D match to TRBD1 (5 bases). The ends were cut back, 3 bases at V and 5 bases at J, with 13 bases in the middle. This CDR3 has 14 amino acids. CDR1 LNHDA and CDR2 SQIVND come from the germline V gene (reference sequence). CDR3 residues: CASSILGQWYGYTF. CDR3 bases: TGTGCCAGTAGTATTCTTGGACAATGGTATGGCTACACCTTC.

The chain uses TRBV14 and TRBJ1-2; D remains unclear. V lost 4 bases, J lost 4 bases, and 16 bases lay in between. Germline V gene lookup returns CDR1 SGHDN and CDR2 FVKESK. The CDR3 has 15 amino acids. The CDR3 sequence: CASSPLGTVSYGYTF. The DNA of the CDR3 is TGTGCCAGCAGCCCACTCGGAACGGTATCCTATGGCTACACCTTC.

This sequence joins TRBV7-3 and TRBJ2-5; unclear D gene. CDR1 and CDR2 from the germline V gene are SGHTA and FQGTGA. The CDR3 is 13 residues long. The V end lost 5 bases, the J end lost 2 bases, and 9 bases lay between the germline ends. CDR3 in amino acids: CASSRTEQETQYF. CDR3 coding DNA: TGTGCCAGCAGCCGGACGGAGCAAGAGACCCAGTACTTC.

The rearrangement uses TRBV7-9 and TRBJ2-1, with 10 bases matching TRBD2. CDR3 size: 14 residues. The germline CDR1 and CDR2 sequences are SEHNR and FQNEAQ (reference sequence). V gave up 6 bases and J gave up 9 bases; unmatched junction bases: 8. The CDR3 DNA follows: TGTGCCAGCAGGCGGAGCGGGGGGGCGTCTGAGCAGTTCTTC. This gives the protein CASRRSGGASEQFF.

The V and J genes are TRBV29-1 and TRBJ2-5; D might be TRBD2 (5 bases). Germline V gene data show CDR1 as SQVTM and CDR2 as ANQGSEA. The CDR3 is made up of 13 amino acids. With 7 bases removed from V and 5 bases from J, the gap between germline ends came to 17 bases. CDR3 loop: CSANSGNVETQYF. Written as DNA, the CDR3 is TGCAGCGCAAACTCGGGGAATGTGGAGACCCAGTACTTC. The variable domain in full, completed from reference TRBV29-1 and TRBJ2-5, reads SAVISQKPSRDICQRGTSLTIQCQVDSQVTMMFWYRQQPGQSLTLIATANQGSEATYESGFVIDKFPISRPNLTFSTLTVSNMSPEDSSIYLCSANSGNVETQYFGPGTRLLVL.

This chain uses TRBV7-8 with TRBJ2-3; D perhaps matches TRBD2 (6 bases). CDR1 is SGHVS, CDR2 FQNEAQ, per germline. CDR3 length: 19 residues. Trimming left V 0 bases short and J 3 bases short, with 22 bases between. The CDR3 bases are TGTGCCAGCAGCTTAGCGAGAGGGGCAGGGCGGGGTAGGACAGATACGCAGTATTTT. Translating gives CASSLARGAGRGRTDTQYF.

The J gene is TRBJ1-2, the V gene TRBV14; 8 bases agree with TRBD1. Germline assignment: CDR1 SGHDN and CDR2 FVKESK. The CDR3 is 16 residues long. The V gene end was trimmed by 0 bases and the J gene end by 7 bases; junction bases not matched to a gene: 10. Written as DNA, the CDR3 is TGTGCCAGCAGCCAAGATCGTAGGACAGGGACCGGTGGCTACACCTTC. Protein: CASSQDRRTGTGGYTF.

This chain links TRBV27 with TRBJ1-5; D call uncertain. The CDR3 covers 15 residues. CDR1 MNHEY and CDR2 SMNVEV come from the germline V gene (reference sequence). The V and J ends lost 6 bases and 5 bases respectively, with 17 bases between them. CDR3 sequence reads: CASSVEGLKDQPQHF. CDR3 in DNA: TGTGCCAGCAGCGTCGAGGGTTTGAAGGATCAGCCCCAGCATTTT.